The 19 T cell receptor beta chains reported below all come from one sample, sequenced in a study of Graves' ophthalmopathy and Graves' hyperthyroidism. Amplification of TCR beta CDR3 regions used RNA transcripts. The first-round RT-PCR employed HTBI primers together with the Qiagen OneStep RT-PCR kit. A multiplex PCR was then performed as the second round. TCRdb reanalysed the multiplex PCR reads using MiXCR and keeps one entry per CDR3 protein. The repertoire holds around 600,000 distinct CDR3 sequences, with roughly two fifths as singletons. The sequenced material came from peripheral blood. The receptor source for this set is an adult man with Graves' ophthalmopathy.

This clonotype was observed many times. V and J are TRBV7-8 and TRBJ1-5, with unresolved D. Germline-derived CDR1 and CDR2 are SGHVS and FQNEAQ. There are 14 residues in the CDR3. V was cut by 2 bases and J by 10 bases, with 15 bases left in between. The CDR3 loop is CASSLFLPGSPQHF. For the CDR3, the DNA is TGTGCCAGCAGCTTATTTCTCCCAGGTTCCCCCCAGCATTTT.

This clonotype has a count of ten or more. The genes are TRBV19 and TRBJ2-5; 16 bases are a match to TRBD2. The CDR3 spans 15 residues. V lost 9 bases and J lost 5; bases outside the gene matches: 6. The germline CDR1 and CDR2 sequences are LNHDA and SQIVND (reference sequence). The CDR3 DNA sequence: TGTGCCAGCAGCTCGGGACTAGCGGGAGGGGAGACCCAGTACTTC. This translates into CASSSGLAGGETQYF.

The chain carries TRBV4-3 and TRBJ1-3; TRBD1 is a possible D gene (5 bases). CDR3 length equals 18 residues. CDR1 and CDR2 (germline): LGHNA, YSLEER. V was pared by 4 bases and J by 2 bases, with 21 bases between. In nucleotides, the CDR3 is TGCGCCAGCAGCCGGACAATCGCGGTCGGGCGGACTGGAAACACCATATATTTT. Its translation is CASSRTIAVGRTGNTIYF.

This clonotype was seen repeatedly, ten times or more. The chain is built from TRBV20-1 and TRBJ1-5; no clear D. From germline, CDR1 is DFQATT and CDR2 SNEGSKA (reference sequence). Trimming took off 5 bases at V and 6 bases at J, with 14 bases between the two ends. The CDR3 totals 13 residues. The DNA for the CDR3 is TGCAGTGCTGGCACGGGGAGTGGTCAGCCCCAGCATTTT. It specifies CSAGTGSGQPQHF.

This clonotype was recorded a few times. The chain uses TRBV2 and TRBJ2-1, with a weak D call TRBD2 (6 bases). Germline V gene lookup returns CDR1 SNHLY and CDR2 FYNNEI. The CDR3 loop spans 15 amino acids. Deletions cut 6 bases from V and 4 bases from J, with 16 bases between. This CDR3 is CASSRLEAPYNEQFF. For the CDR3, the DNA is TGTGCCAGCAGCCGACTAGAGGCCCCTTACAATGAGCAGTTCTTC.

This clonotype showed up many times. The chain is built from TRBV7-8 and TRBJ1-3, with 7 positions matching TRBD1. V shed 3 bases and J 0 bases; nucleotides not matched to a gene: 11. This CDR3 has 18 amino acids. The germline gives CDR1 SGHVS, CDR2 FQNEAQ. CDR3: CASSLRRGRVGSGNTIYF. CDR3 nucleotide sequence: TGTGCCAGCAGCTTGAGGAGGGGGCGCGTGGGCTCTGGAAACACCATATATTTT.

The chain employs TRBV4-3 and TRBJ2-2; TRBD2 is a possible D gene (5 bases). V was trimmed by 4 bases and J by 0 bases, leaving 9 bases between them. CDR1 is LGHNA and CDR2 is YSLEER in the germline V gene. CDR3 length: 15 amino acids. The chain's CDR3 is CASSRENSNTGELFF. CDR3 nucleotides: TGCGCCAGCAGCCGGGAGAACTCGAACACCGGGGAGCTGTTTTTT.

This clonotype was seen a handful of times. A single base separates this from a much larger clone, so it may be a read error. The rearrangement joins TRBV29-1 to TRBJ2-7; maybe TRBD1 (6 bases). Germline values: CDR1 SQVTM, CDR2 ANQGSEA. Trimming pared 7 bases from V and 2 bases from J, leaving 15 bases between. The CDR3 is 13 amino acids. CDR3 sequence (DNA): TGCAGCGCTTGGACAGTGAGCCCCTACGAGCAGTACTTC. Translated: CSAWTVSPYEQYF.

The chain links TRBV12-3 or TRBV12-4 to TRBJ2-6, with 7 bases lining up with TRBD1. This CDR3 contains 17 residues. Trimming cost V 5 bases and J 1 base; bases outside gene matches: 8. Written as DNA, the CDR3 is TGTGCCAGCAGTAAAATTACAGGGGAATCTGGGGCCAACGTCCTGACTTTC. Protein sequence: CASSKITGESGANVLTF.

This clonotype was counted between two and nine times. The genes are TRBV12-5 and TRBJ2-5; D unresolved. V lost 0 bases and J 4 bases, leaving 12 bases between the germline ends. The CDR3 consists of 15 residues. Looked up from germline, CDR1 is LGHNT and CDR2 is FRNRAP. This CDR3 reads CASGLVLGPRETQYF. CDR3 coding DNA: TGTGCTAGTGGTTTGGTACTTGGGCCTCGAGAGACCCAGTACTTC.

The V call is TRBV2, the J call TRBJ1-2; the D gene is possibly TRBD1 (5 bases). Trimming took 4 bases from V and 3 from J, leaving 15 bases between them. This CDR3 is built from 15 residues. Per germline, CDR1 SNHLY and CDR2 FYNNEI. The CDR3 region has the DNA TGTGCCAGCAGTGGGGGGACGGAGGTCGACTATGGCTACACCTTC. Its translation is CASSGGTEVDYGYTF.

This clonotype was seen once. This chain links TRBV7-9 with TRBJ1-1; D unclear. The V end lost 6 bases, the J end lost 10 bases, and 21 bases lay between the germline ends. Per germline, CDR1 SEHNR and CDR2 FQNEAQ (reference sequence). The CDR3 sequence is 14 residues long. The CDR3 loop is CASSPQYTGEIAFF. The CDR3 DNA is TGTGCCAGCAGTCCCCAGTACACCGGGGAGATAGCTTTCTTT.

The chain carries TRBV7-2 and TRBJ2-2; D remains ambiguous. Germline V gives CDR1 SGHTA, CDR2 FQGNSA. V lost 0 bases to trimming and J lost 4 bases, with 6 bases between them. This CDR3 comprises 14 residues. CDR3 bases: TGTGCCAGCAGCTTAGCGGCGAGCACCGGGGAGCTGTTTTTT. This encodes CASSLAASTGELFF.

The genes are TRBV7-9 and TRBJ1-4; tentatively, D is TRBD1 (5 bases). V dropped 0 bases and J dropped 6 bases, with 14 bases sitting between them. Germline V lookup: CDR1 SEHNR, CDR2 FQNEAQ (reference sequence). The CDR3 extends over 16 amino acids. The CDR3 region is CASSLALGEGYEKLFF. The CDR3 DNA reads as TGTGCCAGCAGCTTAGCCCTAGGGGAAGGGTATGAAAAACTGTTTTTT. The full variable domain, rest sourced from reference TRBV7-9 and TRBJ1-4, is DTGVSQNPRHKITKRGQNVTFRCDPISEHNRLYWYRQTLGQGPEFLTYFQNEAQLEKSRLLSDRFSAERPKGSFSTLEIQRTEQGDSAMYLCASSLALGEGYEKLFFGSGTQLSVL.

This clonotype was counted between two and nine times. The rearrangement uses TRBV20-1 and TRBJ2-5, with D perhaps matching TRBD2 (5 bases). Germline V gene sequence: CDR1 DFQATT, CDR2 SNEGSKA (reference sequence). There are 12 residues in the CDR3. V lost 7 bases to trimming and J lost 1 base, with 10 bases between them. CDR3 coding DNA: TGCAGTGTACGGGGAATCCAAGAGACCCAGTACTTC. Protein sequence: CSVRGIQETQYF.

The DNA for the CDR3 is TGCGCCAGCAGCTTAGGGGACACAGATACGCAGTATTTT. It codes for CASSLGDTDTQYF. The V call is TRBV5-1, the J call TRBJ2-3, with D possibly TRBD1 on 5 matching bases. The CDR3 extends over 13 amino acids. V was cut by 2 bases and J by 2 bases, with 6 bases left in between. CDR1 SGHRS and CDR2 YFSETQ come from the germline V gene.

This clonotype was recorded at least ten times. The rearrangement uses TRBV29-1 and TRBJ2-5, with 9 bases identical to TRBD2. The germline CDR1 and CDR2 sequences are SQVTM and ANQGSEA. Trimming removed 2 bases from V and 7 bases from J; junction bases left unmatched: 11. The CDR3 runs to 15 residues. CDR3 DNA sequence: TGCAGCGTTGAACGAAGGAATAGCGGGGGAGGGACCCAGTACTTC. Its protein product is CSVERRNSGGGTQYF.

This clonotype showed up many times. The chain links TRBV19 to TRBJ2-5; TRBD1 matches at 8 bases. The V gene's germline CDR1 is LNHDA and CDR2 SQIVND (reference sequence). The CDR3 spans 16 residues. Germline trimming cut 0 bases from V and 5 bases from J; bases unmatched to any gene: 8. This chain's CDR3 is CASSIDGTGRIETQYF. The CDR3 region has the DNA TGTGCCAGTAGTATAGACGGGACAGGACGTATCGAGACCCAGTACTTC. The variable domain in full, with the rest retrieved from reference TRBV19 and TRBJ2-5, is DGGITQSPKYLFRKEGQNVTLSCEQNLNHDAMYWYRQDPGQGLRLIYYSQIVNDFQKGDIAEGYSVSREKKESFPLTVTSAQKNPTAFYLCASSIDGTGRIETQYFGPGTRLLVL.

The J gene is TRBJ2-7, the V gene TRBV9; 8 nucleotides match TRBD2. The CDR3 has 14 residues. The V gene end was trimmed by 3 bases and the J gene end by 2 bases; junction bases not matched to a gene: 4. In germline, CDR1 is SGDLS, CDR2 YYNGEE. The CDR3 loop reads CASSGSGGTYEQYF. CDR3 nucleotides: TGTGCCAGCAGCGGAAGCGGGGGTACCTACGAGCAGTACTTC.